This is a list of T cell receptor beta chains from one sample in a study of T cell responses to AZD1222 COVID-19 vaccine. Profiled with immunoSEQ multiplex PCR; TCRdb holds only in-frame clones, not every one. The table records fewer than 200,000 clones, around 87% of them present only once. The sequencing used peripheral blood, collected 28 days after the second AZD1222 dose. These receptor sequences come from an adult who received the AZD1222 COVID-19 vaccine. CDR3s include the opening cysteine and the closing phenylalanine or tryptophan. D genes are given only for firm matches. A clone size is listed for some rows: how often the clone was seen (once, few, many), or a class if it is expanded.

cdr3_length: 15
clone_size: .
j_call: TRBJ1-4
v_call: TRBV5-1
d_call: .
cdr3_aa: CASSFRQPTNEKLFF
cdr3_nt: TGCGCCAGCAGCTTCCGACAGCCAACTAATGAAAAACTGTTTTTT

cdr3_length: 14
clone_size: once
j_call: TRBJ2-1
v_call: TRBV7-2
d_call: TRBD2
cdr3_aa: CASSSRGGDNEQFF
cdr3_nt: TGTGCCAGCAGCTCACGTGGGGGGGACAATGAGCAGTTCTTC

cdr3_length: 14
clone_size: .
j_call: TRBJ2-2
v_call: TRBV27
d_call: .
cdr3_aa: CASSLYPNTGELFF
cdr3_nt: TGTGCCAGCAGTTTATACCCCAACACCGGGGAGCTGTTTTTT

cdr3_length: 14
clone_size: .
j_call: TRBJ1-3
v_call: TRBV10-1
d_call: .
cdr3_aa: CASSAYVGDNTIYF
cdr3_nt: TGCGCCAGCAGTGCGTATGTAGGGGACAACACCATATATTTT

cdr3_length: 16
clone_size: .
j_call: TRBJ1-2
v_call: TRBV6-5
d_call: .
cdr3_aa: CASSYSTGFGRPGYTF
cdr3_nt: TGTGCCAGCAGTTACTCTACAGGGTTTGGCCGCCCTGGCTACACCTTC

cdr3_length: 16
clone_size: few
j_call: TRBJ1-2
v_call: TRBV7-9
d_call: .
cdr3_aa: CASSLALETEIYGYTF
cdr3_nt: TGTGCCAGCAGCTTAGCGCTAGAGACAGAAATCTATGGCTACACCTTC

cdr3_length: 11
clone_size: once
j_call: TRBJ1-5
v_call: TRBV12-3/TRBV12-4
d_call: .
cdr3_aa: CASRLTGLRHF
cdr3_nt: TGTGCCAGCAGACTGACAGGCCTCCGGCATTTT

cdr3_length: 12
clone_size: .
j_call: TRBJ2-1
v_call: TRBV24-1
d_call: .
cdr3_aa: CATSDLWNEQFF
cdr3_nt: TGTGCCACCAGTGATTTGTGGAATGAGCAGTTCTTC

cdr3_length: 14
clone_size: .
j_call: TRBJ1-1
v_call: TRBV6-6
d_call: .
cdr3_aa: CASSSSDDNTEAFF
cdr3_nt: TGTGCCAGCAGTTCATCAGACGACAACACTGAAGCTTTCTTT

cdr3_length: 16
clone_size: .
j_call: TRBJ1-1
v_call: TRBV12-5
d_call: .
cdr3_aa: CASGFTRSGLNTEAFF
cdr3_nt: TGTGCTAGTGGTTTCACACGTTCAGGGCTGAACACTGAAGCTTTCTTT

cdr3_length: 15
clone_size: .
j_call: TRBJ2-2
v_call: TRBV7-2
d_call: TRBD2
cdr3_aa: CASSPRTSHTGELFF
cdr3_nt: TGTGCCAGCAGCCCTAGGACTAGCCACACCGGGGAGCTGTTTTTT

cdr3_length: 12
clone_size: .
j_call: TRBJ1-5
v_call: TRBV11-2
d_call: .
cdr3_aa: CASSRPNQPQHF
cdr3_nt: TGTGCCAGCAGCCGCCCAAATCAGCCCCAGCATTTT

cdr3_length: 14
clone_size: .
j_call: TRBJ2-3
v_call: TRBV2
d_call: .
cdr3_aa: CASSRDGGGDTQYF
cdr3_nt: TGTGCCAGCAGCCGAGATGGAGGGGGAGATACGCAGTATTTT

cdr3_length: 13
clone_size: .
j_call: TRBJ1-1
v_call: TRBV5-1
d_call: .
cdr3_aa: CASSAGKNTEAFF
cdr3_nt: TGCGCCAGCAGCGCAGGAAAGAACACTGAAGCTTTCTTT

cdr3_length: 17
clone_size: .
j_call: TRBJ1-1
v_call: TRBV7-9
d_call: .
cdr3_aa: CASSSRGGGTLNTEAFF
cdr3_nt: TGTGCCAGCAGCTCGAGGGGCGGGGGAACCCTGAACACTGAAGCTTTCTTT

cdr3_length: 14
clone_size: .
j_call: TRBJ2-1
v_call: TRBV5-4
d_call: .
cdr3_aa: CASSVSPAGNEQFF
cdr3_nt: TGTGCCAGCAGCGTAAGCCCAGCCGGCAATGAGCAGTTCTTC

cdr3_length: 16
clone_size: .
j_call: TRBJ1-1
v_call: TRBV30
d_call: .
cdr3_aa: CAWSVGILNRASEAFF
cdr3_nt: TGTGCCTGGAGTGTAGGTATCTTGAACAGGGCAAGTGAAGCTTTCTTT

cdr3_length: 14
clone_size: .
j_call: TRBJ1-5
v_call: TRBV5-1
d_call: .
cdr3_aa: CASSSDGRNQPQHF
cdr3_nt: TGCGCCAGCAGCTCGGACGGTCGCAATCAGCCCCAGCATTTT

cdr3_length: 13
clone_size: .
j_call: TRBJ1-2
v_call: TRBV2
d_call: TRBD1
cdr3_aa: CASSPRDREGYTF
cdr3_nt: TGTGCCAGCAGTCCCCGGGACAGGGAGGGCTACACCTTC

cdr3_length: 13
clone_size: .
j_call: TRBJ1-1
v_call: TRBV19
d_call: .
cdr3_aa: CASIPTVSTEAFF
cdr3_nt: TGTGCCAGTATCCCGACAGTAAGTACTGAAGCTTTCTTT

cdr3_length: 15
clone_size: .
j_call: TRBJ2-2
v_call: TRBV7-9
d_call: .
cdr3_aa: CASSYDTRGGGELFF
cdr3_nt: TGTGCCAGCAGCTACGACACCCGGGGCGGTGGGGAGCTGTTTTTT

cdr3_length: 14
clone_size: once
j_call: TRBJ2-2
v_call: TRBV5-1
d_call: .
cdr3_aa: CANELGGRTGELFF
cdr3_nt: TGCGCCAACGAGCTTGGGGGGAGGACCGGGGAGCTGTTTTTT

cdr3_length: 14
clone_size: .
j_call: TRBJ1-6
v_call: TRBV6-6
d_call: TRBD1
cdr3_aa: CASSEGAGNSPLHF
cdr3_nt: TGTGCCAGCAGTGAGGGGGCAGGAAATTCACCCCTCCACTTT

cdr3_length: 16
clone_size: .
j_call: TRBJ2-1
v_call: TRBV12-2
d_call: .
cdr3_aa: CASRPGRGVSYNEQFF
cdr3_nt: TGTGCAAGTCGCCCTGGCAGGGGCGTCTCCTACAATGAGCAGTTCTTC

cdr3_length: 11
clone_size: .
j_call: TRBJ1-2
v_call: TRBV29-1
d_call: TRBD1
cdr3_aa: CSVRGQNGYTF
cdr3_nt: TGCAGCGTCAGGGGGCAAAATGGCTACACCTTC

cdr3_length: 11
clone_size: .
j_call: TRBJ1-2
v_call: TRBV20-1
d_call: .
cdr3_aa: CSARVQLGYTF
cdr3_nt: TGCAGTGCTAGGGTCCAGTTGGGCTACACCTTC

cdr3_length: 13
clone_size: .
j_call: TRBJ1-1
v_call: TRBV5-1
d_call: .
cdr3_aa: CASSSLMNTEAFF
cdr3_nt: TGCGCCAGCAGCTCCCTAATGAACACTGAAGCTTTCTTT

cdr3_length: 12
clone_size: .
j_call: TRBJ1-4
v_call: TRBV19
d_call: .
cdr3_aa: CASSLRGEKLFF
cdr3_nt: TGTGCCAGTAGCCTTCGAGGGGAAAAACTGTTTTTT

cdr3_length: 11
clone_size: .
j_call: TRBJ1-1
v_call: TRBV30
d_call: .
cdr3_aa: CAWTLGTEAFF
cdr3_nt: TGTGCCTGGACCTTGGGCACTGAAGCTTTCTTT

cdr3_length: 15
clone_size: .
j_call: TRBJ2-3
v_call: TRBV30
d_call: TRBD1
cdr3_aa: CAWSVGGSSTDTQYF
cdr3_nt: TGTGCCTGGAGTGTAGGGGGCTCTAGCACAGATACGCAGTATTTT

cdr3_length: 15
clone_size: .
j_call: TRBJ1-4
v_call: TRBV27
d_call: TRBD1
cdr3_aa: CASSLDGTAGEKLFF
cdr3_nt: TGTGCCAGCAGTTTAGATGGGACAGCGGGGGAAAAACTGTTTTTT

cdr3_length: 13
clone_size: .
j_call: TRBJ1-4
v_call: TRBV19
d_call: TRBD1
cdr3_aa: CASSPHRGEKLFF
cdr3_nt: TGTGCCAGTAGTCCGCACAGGGGAGAAAAACTGTTTTTT

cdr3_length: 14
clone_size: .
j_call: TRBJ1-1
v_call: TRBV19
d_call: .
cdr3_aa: CASSRDPFGTEAFF
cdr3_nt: TGTGCCAGTAGTAGAGATCCTTTTGGAACTGAAGCTTTCTTT

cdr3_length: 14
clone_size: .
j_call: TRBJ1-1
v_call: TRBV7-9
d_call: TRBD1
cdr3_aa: CASSPGQGRTEAFF
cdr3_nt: TGTGCCAGCAGCCCCGGACAGGGACGGACTGAAGCTTTCTTT

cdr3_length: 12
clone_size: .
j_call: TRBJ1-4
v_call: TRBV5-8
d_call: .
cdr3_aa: CASSPTRGKLFF
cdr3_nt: TGTGCCAGCAGCCCTACCAGGGGAAAACTGTTTTTT

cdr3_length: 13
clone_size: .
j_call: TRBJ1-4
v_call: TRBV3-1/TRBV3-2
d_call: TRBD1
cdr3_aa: CASSRQGDEKLFF
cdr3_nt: TGTGCCAGCAGCAGACAGGGGGACGAAAAACTGTTTTTT

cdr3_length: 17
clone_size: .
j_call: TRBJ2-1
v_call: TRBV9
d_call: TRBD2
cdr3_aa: CASSPAGGRLSYNEQFF
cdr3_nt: TGTGCCAGCAGCCCCGCGGGGGGCCGACTCTCCTACAATGAGCAGTTCTTC

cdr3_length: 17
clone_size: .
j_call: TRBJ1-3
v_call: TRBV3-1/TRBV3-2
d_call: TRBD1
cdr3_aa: CASSLRQGANSGNTIYF
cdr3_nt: TGTGCCAGCAGCCTTCGACAGGGGGCGAACTCTGGAAACACCATATATTTT

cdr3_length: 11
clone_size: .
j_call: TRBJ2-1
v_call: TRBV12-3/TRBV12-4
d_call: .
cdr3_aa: CASSPANEQFF
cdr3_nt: TGTGCCAGCTCCCCCGCCAATGAGCAGTTCTTC

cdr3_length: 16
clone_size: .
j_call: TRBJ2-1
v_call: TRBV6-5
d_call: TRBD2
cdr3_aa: CASSYEAGLTYNEQFF
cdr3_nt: TGTGCCAGCAGTTACGAAGCGGGGTTAACCTACAATGAGCAGTTCTTC

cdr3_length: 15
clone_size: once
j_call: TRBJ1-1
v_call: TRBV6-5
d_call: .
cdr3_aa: CAVVPGALRNTEAFF
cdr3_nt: TGTGCCGTTGTTCCGGGGGCCCTGAGGAACACTGAAGCTTTCTTT

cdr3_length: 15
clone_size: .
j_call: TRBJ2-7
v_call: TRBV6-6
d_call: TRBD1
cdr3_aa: CASRDLQGSSNEQYF
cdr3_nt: TGTGCCAGCAGGGATCTACAGGGGTCTTCCAACGAGCAGTACTTC

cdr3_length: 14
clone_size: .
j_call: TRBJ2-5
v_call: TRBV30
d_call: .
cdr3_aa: CAWSVSLAVETQYF
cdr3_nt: TGTGCCTGGAGTGTCAGCCTAGCCGTGGAGACCCAGTACTTC